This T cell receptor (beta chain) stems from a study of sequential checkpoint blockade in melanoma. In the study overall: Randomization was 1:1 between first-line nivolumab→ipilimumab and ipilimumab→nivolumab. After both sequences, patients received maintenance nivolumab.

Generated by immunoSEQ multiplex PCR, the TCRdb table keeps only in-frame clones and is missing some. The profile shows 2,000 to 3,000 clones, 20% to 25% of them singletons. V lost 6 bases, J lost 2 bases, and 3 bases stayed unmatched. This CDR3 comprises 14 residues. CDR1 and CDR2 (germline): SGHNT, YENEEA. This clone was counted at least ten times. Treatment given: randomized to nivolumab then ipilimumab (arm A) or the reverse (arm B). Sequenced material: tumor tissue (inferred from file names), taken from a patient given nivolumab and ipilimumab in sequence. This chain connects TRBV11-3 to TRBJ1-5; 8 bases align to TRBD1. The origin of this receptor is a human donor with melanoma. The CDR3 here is CASSTGGGNQPQHF. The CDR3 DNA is TGTGCCAGCAGTACAGGGGGGGGCAATCAGCCCCAGCATTTT.